The 26 T cell receptor beta chains given below trace back to one sample, sequenced in a study of OX40 agonist ivuxolimab in advanced cancers. Libraries were constructed by the immunoSEQ multiplex PCR assay. TCRdb retrieved this table from immuneACCESS and kept in-frame rearrangements only. Not all clones are present; in checked studies, unresolved V genes account for under half, and no reason is known for the remainder. This sample has 50,000 or so clones in its table, and around 86% of those were observed once. Jointly, the top ten make up about 0.95% of the sample. Source: CD4+ or CD8+ T cells sorted from blood, taken in a trial of the OX40 agonist ivuxolimab. Source of these receptors: an adult with an advanced solid tumor such as melanoma, head and neck, liver or kidney cancer.

The genes are TRBV5-4 and TRBJ1-1; D might be TRBD1 (6 bases). The CDR3 sequence is 16 residues long. Germline-derived CDR1 and CDR2 are SGHNT and YYREEE (reference sequence). V lost 3 bases and J lost 3, with 18 bases in between. The CDR3 nucleotides are TGTGCCAGCAGCTCCCTAGACAGGTTGGGGGACACTGAAGCTTTCTTT. Its translation: CASSSLDRLGDTEAFF. The full variable domain, rest sourced from reference TRBV5-4 and TRBJ1-1, is ETGVTQSPTHLIKTRGQQVTLRCSSQSGHNTVSWYQQALGQGPQFIFQYYREEENGRGNFPPRFSGLQFPNYSSELNVNALELDDSALYLCASSSLDRLGDTEAFFGQGTRLTVV.

The CDR3 sequence is CASSHVSGFRLGTEAFF. The CDR3 DNA reads TGTGCCAGCAGCCATGTGTCGGGGTTCCGCCTCGGCACTGAAGCTTTCTTT. This rearrangement joins TRBV14 to TRBJ1-1; unclear D gene. Germline CDR1 and CDR2: SGHDN and FVKESK. The germline V and J ends were trimmed by 3 bases and 4 bases, with 21 bases remaining between them. The CDR3 is 17 amino acids.

This chain joins TRBV10-3 and TRBJ2-2; D may correspond to TRBD1 or TRBD2 (9 bases each). V was cut by 10 bases and J by 3 bases, with 24 bases left in between. Germline V gives CDR1 ENHRY, CDR2 SYGVKD. The CDR3 is made up of 17 amino acids. CDR3 bases: TGTGCCACCACCGGGACAGGGCCTAGCGGGGACACCGGGGAGCTGTTTTTT. This translates into CATTGTGPSGDTGELFF.

This chain links TRBV6-5 with TRBJ2-2; TRBD1 agrees at 11 bases. Trimming cost V 0 bases and J 8 bases; bases outside gene matches: 5. The germline CDR1 and CDR2 sequences are MNHEY and SVGAGI. The CDR3 covers 16 residues. The CDR3 nucleotides are TGTGCCAGCAGTTACTCTGGACAGGGGGCGGGGGGGGAGCTGTTTTTT. As protein: CASSYSGQGAGGELFF.

The CDR3 is CAWSATSGKGDTQYF. CDR3 nucleotides: TGTGCCTGGAGTGCTACTAGCGGGAAGGGAGATACGCAGTATTTT. This chain links TRBV30 with TRBJ2-3, with 10 bases lining up with TRBD2. V gave up 1 base and J gave up 5 bases; unmatched junction bases: 6. From germline, CDR1 is GTSNPN and CDR2 SVGIG (reference sequence). The CDR3 has 15 amino acids.

CDR3 nucleotide sequence: TGTGCCAGCAGCGCGGAGACTTTGGGGAAACTGTTTTTT. Its protein product is CASSAETLGKLFF. J is TRBJ1-4 and V is TRBV9; no clear D. The CDR3 runs 13 residues. Deletions cut 3 bases from V and 11 bases from J, with 14 bases between. Germline CDR1 is SGDLS and CDR2 is YYNGEE.

This clone was found once. The chain has TRBV4-2 and TRBJ1-4, with 7 bases matching TRBD1. In germline, CDR1 is LGHNA, CDR2 YNFKEQ. The CDR3 runs to 17 residues. The V and J ends lost 1 base and 7 bases, in that order; junction bases with no gene match: 12. CDR3 amino acids: CASSQGERGHEGEKLFF. The CDR3 nucleotides are TGTGCCAGCAGCCAAGGGGAAAGGGGGCATGAGGGTGAAAAACTGTTTTTT.

This clone was seen only once. Here the CDR3 reads CASSPLGLAGTNTGELFF. The CDR3 DNA follows: TGTGCCAGCTCACCCCTTGGACTAGCGGGGACGAACACCGGGGAGCTGTTTTTT. The V gene is TRBV18, the J gene TRBJ2-2, with 12 bases aligning to TRBD2. Per germline, CDR1 KGHSH and CDR2 LQKENI. This CDR3 is built from 18 residues. Trimming removed 3 bases from V and 0 bases from J; junction bases left unmatched: 5.

The chain links TRBV25-1 to TRBJ1-4, with D uncertain. The V gene lost 1 base and the J gene lost 0 bases, with 6 bases spanning the gap. CDR3 length: 15 amino acids. CDR1 and CDR2 from the germline V gene are MGHDK and SYGVNS. CDR3 amino acids: CASSESGATNEKLFF. CDR3 bases: TGTGCCAGCAGTGAATCGGGTGCAACTAATGAAAAACTGTTTTTT.

The J gene is TRBJ2-5, the V gene TRBV19, with 9 bases aligning to TRBD2. Germline CDR1 LNHDA, CDR2 SQIVND (reference sequence). V was pared by 5 bases and J by 1 base, with 14 bases of the junction left unmatched. This CDR3 has 18 residues. CDR3 coding DNA: TGTGCCAGTAGTCCACACAAGGTAGCGGGAGAGGGCCAAGAGACCCAGTACTTC. Encoded protein: CASSPHKVAGEGQETQYF.

The chain uses TRBV18 and TRBJ1-5; D gene unclear. V lost 3 bases, J lost 5 bases, and 11 bases lay in between. The CDR3 consists of 14 residues. Per germline, CDR1 KGHSH and CDR2 LQKENI. Here the CDR3 reads CASSPSAAHQPQHF. In DNA, the CDR3 is TGTGCCAGCTCACCCTCGGCAGCCCATCAGCCCCAGCATTTT.

This clone has a single count. This rearrangement joins TRBV10-2 to TRBJ1-5; no reliable D call. This CDR3 is 14 amino acids long. V gave up 0 bases and J gave up 7 bases, with 10 bases separating them. Per germline, CDR1 WSHSY and CDR2 SAAADI. The CDR3 coding sequence is TGCGCCAGCAGTGAGTCGGTGGCGGGGCAGCCCCAGCATTTT. Translating it yields CASSESVAGQPQHF.

In this sample, this clone turned up once. This chain joins TRBV4-1 and TRBJ2-7, with 7 bases lining up with TRBD1. The germline V gene has CDR1 MGHRA and CDR2 YSYEKL. This CDR3 has 16 residues. V shed 3 bases and J 6 bases; nucleotides not matched to a gene: 14. CDR3 DNA sequence: TGCGCCAGCAGCCAGGGAAGGGGGCTCCACAGGGCCGAGCAGTACTTC. This gives the protein CASSQGRGLHRAEQYF.

The chain has TRBV18 and TRBJ2-1, with D perhaps TRBD2 (5 bases). V was pared by 6 bases and J by 1 base, with 10 bases between. CDR3 length: 14 residues. In germline, CDR1 is KGHSH, CDR2 LQKENI. CDR3 residues: CASSLGSSYNEQFF. CDR3 nucleotides: TGTGCCAGCTCCCTAGGGAGTTCCTACAATGAGCAGTTCTTC.

The J gene is TRBJ1-2, the V gene TRBV28, with D uncertain. The CDR3 length is 12 residues. V was trimmed by 2 bases and J by 7 bases, leaving 8 bases between them. Germline CDR1 MDHEN, CDR2 SYDVKM. CDR3 in amino acids: CASSLQQIGYTF. CDR3 DNA sequence: TGTGCCAGCAGTTTACAGCAGATTGGCTACACCTTC.

V gene TRBV5-6 combines with J gene TRBJ2-6, with D perhaps matching TRBD1 (6 bases). CDR3 size: 18 residues. Trimming pared 4 bases from V and 5 bases from J, leaving 22 bases between. Germline-derived CDR1 and CDR2 are SGHDT and YYEEEE. The CDR3 DNA sequence: TGTGCCAGCAGCCCGGACAGCCCAAGACCCCTCTGGGCCAACGTCCTGACTTTC. Protein product: CASSPDSPRPLWANVLTF.

V and J are TRBV5-4 and TRBJ1-1; 8 bases map to TRBD1. The CDR3 contains 16 residues. After removal of 4 bases from V and 2 bases from J, the junction contained 10 bases not matched to a gene. Looked up from germline, CDR1 is SGHNT and CDR2 is YYREEE (reference sequence). The CDR3 nucleotides are TGTGCCAGCAGCGACCCCCGGACAGGGCAAAACACTGAAGCTTTCTTT. Its protein is CASSDPRTGQNTEAFF.

This sequence joins TRBV15 and TRBJ2-5; weak D call: TRBD1 (6 bases). This CDR3 comprises 15 residues. Trimming cost V 0 bases and J 3 bases, with 11 bases left between them. The germline V gene encodes CDR1 LNHNV and CDR2 YYDKDF (reference sequence). CDR3 nucleotide sequence: TGTGCCACCAGCAGAGATCTAGCAGGGGAAGAGACCCAGTACTTC. Protein sequence: CATSRDLAGEETQYF.

The chain employs TRBV7-9 and TRBJ1-4; D uncertain. The germline gives CDR1 SEHNR, CDR2 FQNEAQ (reference sequence). The CDR3 length is 14 residues. Deletions cut 6 bases from V and 8 bases from J, with 16 bases between. This CDR3 reads CASSLGTPREKLFF. DNA of the CDR3: TGTGCCAGCAGTCTGGGAACCCCTCGGGAAAAACTGTTTTTT.

This clone has just a few counts. J is TRBJ1-3 and V is TRBV7-7; 9 nucleotides agree with TRBD1. V gave up 5 bases and J gave up 3 bases; unmatched junction bases: 5. Germline CDR1 and CDR2: SSHAT and FNYEAQ (reference sequence). This CDR3 comprises 15 residues. In DNA form, the CDR3 reads TGTGCCAGCAGCCCCGGGACAGGGAATGGAAACACCATATATTTT. Encoded protein: CASSPGTGNGNTIYF. The full variable domain, its missing parts supplied by reference TRBV7-7 and TRBJ1-3, is GAGVSQSPRYKVTKRGQDVTLRCDPISSHATLYWYQQALGQGPEFLTYFNYEAQPDKSGLPSDRFSAERPEGSISTLTIQRTEQRDSAMYRCASSPGTGNGNTIYFGEGSWLTVV.

The gene calls are TRBV10-1 and TRBJ2-1; D uncertain. The CDR3 loop spans 11 amino acids. With 3 bases removed from V and 8 bases from J, the gap between germline ends came to 5 bases. Germline CDR1 WNHNN, CDR2 SYGVQD (reference sequence). Written as DNA, the CDR3 is TGCGCCAGCAGTGATGGGGATGAGCAGTTCTTC. It is translated as CASSDGDEQFF.

The V and J genes are TRBV6-1 and TRBJ2-5; D is possibly TRBD2 (5 bases). This CDR3 contains 13 residues. V gave up 1 base and J gave up 5 bases, with 8 bases separating them. The V gene's germline CDR1 is MNHNS and CDR2 SASEGT. This CDR3 is CASSEGPGETQYF. For the CDR3, the DNA is TGTGCCAGCAGTGAAGGACCGGGGGAGACCCAGTACTTC.

This clone was seen just once. Other DNA sequences from this sample encode an identical CDR3 as well. The rearrangement links TRBV6-5 to TRBJ2-7, with TRBD1 as a possible D gene (5 bases). The CDR3 sequence is 14 residues long. V was cut by 9 bases and J by 3 bases, with 18 bases left in between. The germline gives CDR1 MNHEY, CDR2 SVGAGI. As DNA, the CDR3 is TGTGCCAGTAGTCCCACAGGAACAATCTACGAGCAGTACTTC. This codes for CASSPTGTIYEQYF.

V is TRBV30 and J is TRBJ1-1, with no clear D. V lost 1 base, J lost 1 base, and 4 bases lay in between. Germline V gene sequence: CDR1 GTSNPN, CDR2 SVGIG (reference sequence). This CDR3 has 12 amino acids. The CDR3 protein is CAWSGGNTEAFF. The CDR3 DNA reads TGTGCCTGGAGTGGGGGGAACACTGAAGCTTTCTTT.

The chain combines TRBV5-1 with TRBJ2-5, with TRBD2 matching over 14 bases. In germline, CDR1 is SGHRS, CDR2 YFSETQ. V trimming: 4 bases; J trimming: 4 bases; junction bases outside the gene matches: 9. This CDR3 has 17 amino acids. CDR3 in amino acids: CASSHTRGLAGAETQYF. In nucleotides, the CDR3 is TGCGCCAGCAGCCACACAAGGGGACTAGCGGGGGCAGAGACCCAGTACTTC. Together with reference TRBV5-1 and TRBJ2-5, the CDR3 gives the full variable domain: KAGVTQTPRYLIKTRGQQVTLSCSPISGHRSVSWYQQTPGQGLQFLFEYFSETQRNKGNFPGRFSGRQFSNSRSEMNVSTLELGDSALYLCASSHTRGLAGAETQYFGPGTRLLVL.

This chain links TRBV2 with TRBJ2-7; D may be TRBD1 (5 bases). The germline V gene has CDR1 SNHLY and CDR2 FYNNEI. V shed 4 bases and J shed 3 bases, with 19 bases lying between them. CDR3 length: 16 amino acids. CDR3 DNA sequence: TGTGCCAGCAGTGGAGCTCAAGTACAGGCGTACTACGAGCAGTACTTC. This codes for CASSGAQVQAYYEQYF.